A selection of T cell receptor beta chains follows, all from one sample in a study of T cell responses to AZD1222 COVID-19 vaccine. Generated by immunoSEQ multiplex PCR, the TCRdb table keeps only in-frame clones and is missing some. Altogether tens of thousands of clones are present, roughly 91% being singletons, with the ten largest covering roughly 35%. The specimen was peripheral blood, collected 28 days after the second AZD1222 dose. These receptors were obtained from an adult who received the AZD1222 COVID-19 vaccine. Each CDR3 is given with its conserved first and last residue. The order of the fields is clone size, V gene, CDR3 protein. Rows give clone size only sometimes, using once, few, many, or a class for an expanded clone.

size: .
V: TRBV27
CDR3: CASSLSPAVGPGYTF

size: .
V: TRBV7-6
CDR3: CASSLGTDSNQPQHF

size: once
V: TRBV9
CDR3: CASSPEVRGYEQYF

size: .
V: TRBV13
CDR3: CASSLRDRRYEQYF

size: .
V: TRBV19
CDR3: CASSLGTGQLTETQYF

size: .
V: TRBV15
CDR3: CATSRSQVPSAGNTIYF

size: .
V: TRBV7-8
CDR3: CASSMWDRLSGNTIYF

size: few
V: TRBV10-3
CDR3: CAISGGPRRDTIYF

size: .
V: TRBV13
CDR3: CASSWQGANTEAFF

size: .
V: TRBV19
CDR3: CASSIRPRINSGNTIYF

size: .
V: TRBV24-1
CDR3: CATSESGWAQFF

size: .
V: TRBV5-4
CDR3: CASSLRDRVGYTF

size: .
V: TRBV9
CDR3: CASSAGLRTDTQYF

size: .
V: TRBV2
CDR3: CASRQRTGPYEQYF

size: .
V: TRBV27
CDR3: CASKFFSSGANVLTF

size: .
V: TRBV5-1
CDR3: CASSQQGPNEKLFF

size: few
V: TRBV3-1/TRBV3-2
CDR3: CASSQVREGYEQYF

size: .
V: TRBV15
CDR3: CATSSWTPGNTIYF

size: .
V: TRBV18
CDR3: CASSPQETQYF

size: once
V: TRBV6-5
CDR3: CASSPDSRNQPQHF

size: .
V: TRBV11-3
CDR3: CASSGRDVETQYF

size: .
V: TRBV7-9
CDR3: CASSGRTGEAYNEQFF

size: .
V: TRBV6-1
CDR3: CASSEAQARYGYTF

size: .
V: TRBV19
CDR3: CASSTVGPGQGNTEAFF

size: .
V: TRBV6-1
CDR3: CASSEAGLAQHF

size: .
V: TRBV12-3/TRBV12-4
CDR3: CASSFKIDSPLHF